The text below deals with one T cell receptor beta chain. Original handling: Cell counts per sample came from amplifying reference gene primers. The data were produced by immunoSEQ multiplex PCR, yet TCRdb's version contains in-frame clones alone and is incomplete. D and trimming come from the DNA, and the V and J calls and clone size come from that table. The sample records 200,000 to 250,000 clones, 84% being singletons. Trimming took off 10 bases at V and 6 bases at J, with 12 bases between the two ends. CDR1 is ENHRY, CDR2 SYGVKD, per germline. The CDR3 runs to 11 residues. These data originate in a study of blood T cell repertoires in COVID-19. Across the study: Collection of acute and convalescent COVID-19 samples took place in the United States, Italy and Spain. T cells, B-cell-depleted T cells, or PBMCs supplied cDNA or gDNA.

The genes are TRBV10-3 and TRBJ1-1; D is possibly TRBD1 (6 bases). The clonotype originates from a man aged 50 or older with acute or convalescent COVID-19. The source material was peripheral blood. The CDR3 nucleotides read TGTGCCACCCTACGACAGGCTGAAGCTTTCTTT. Amino acids: CATLRQAEAFF.